This T cell receptor beta chain was documented in a study of control samples from healthy donors and cancer patients. Germline CDR1 is MDHEN and CDR2 is SYDVKM. The CDR3 length is 14 residues. Trimming took 4 bases from V and 2 from J, leaving 12 bases between them. Repertoires were generated with immunoSEQ multiplex PCR, while TCRdb's copy carries only in-frame clones and drops some. The data show under 450,000 clones, with 75% to 95% seen just once and around 6.4% held by the top ten. This sequence originates from a man aged 35 to 55 with head and neck cancer. J is TRBJ2-7 and V is TRBV28, with D unclear. Sequencing was done on a sample of PBMCs. For the CDR3, the DNA is TGTGCCAGCAGTTACCCCGGACGACCCTACGAGCAGTACTTC. As protein: CASSYPGRPYEQYF.